This TCR beta chain was identified in a study of blood T cells in healthy people across ages. The trim removed 6 bases at V and 3 bases at J, leaving 7 bases unmatched. Looked up from germline, CDR1 is LNHNV and CDR2 is YYDKDF (reference sequence). The CDR3 totals 15 residues. Overall study results and limits: Older age went with lower TCR beta diversity per million T cells, in a roughly linear way.

The second PCR ran about 6 to 11 cycles with a sample-barcoded 5' primer and J-beta primers. Each CDR3 protein gets one entry after TCRdb re-called the 5' RACE reads with MiXCR. This table holds approximately 1.5 million distinct CDR3 sequences, around 36% found once. Individuals who donated were healthy Caucasians from Russia aged about 6 to 90. Turning to this clonotype: Its antigen is unknown.

The specimen was blood. The chain uses TRBV15 and TRBJ2-3; 9 nucleotides line up with TRBD2. The receptor comes from a woman in her 30s in good health. The CDR3 spells CATRTSGGWTDTQYF. Written as DNA, the CDR3 is TGTGCCACCAGGACTAGCGGAGGGTGGACAGATACGCAGTATTTT.